Below are 22 T cell receptor beta chains sequenced from a single sample in a study of cytomegalovirus exposure and HLA in healthy donors (dated by TCRdb to the late 2010s). Preparation of the library involved the immunoSEQ multiplex PCR assay. For the multiplex PCR, a mixture combining 60 forward primers for TCR Vbeta segments and 13 reverse primers for TCR Jbeta segments was used. TCRdb mirrors the immuneACCESS table, restricted to in-frame sequences. Some clones are absent from its copies; in checked studies, under half trace to an unresolved V gene, and the reason for the others is unknown. The sample table shows fewer than 130,000 clones, and around 86% are seen once. The ten largest clones represent about 1.7% of the sample. Sequencing was performed on PBMCs. These receptors were obtained from a man aged 35 to 55 in good health and CMV-seronegative.

The chain links TRBV4-2 to TRBJ2-7; 9 bases map to TRBD2. J was trimmed by 2 bases and V by 0 bases; bases with no gene match: 11. There are 18 residues in the CDR3. CDR1 is LGHNA, CDR2 YNFKEQ, per germline. CDR3 residues: CASSQDPAGGKLAYEQYF. As DNA, the CDR3 is TGTGCCAGCAGCCAAGATCCAGCGGGGGGCAAGCTAGCCTACGAGCAGTACTTC.

The chain couples TRBV7-2 to TRBJ2-5; 9 nucleotides agree with TRBD1. Trimming took 5 bases from V and 9 from J; bases not matched to a gene: 10. This CDR3 has 14 residues. From germline, CDR1 is SGHTA and CDR2 FQGNSA. This CDR3 is CASSPTGGVEAQYF. In DNA form, the CDR3 reads TGTGCCAGCAGCCCAACAGGGGGCGTTGAGGCCCAGTACTTC.

The chain uses TRBV4-3 and TRBJ2-1; 12 bases agree with TRBD2. CDR1 LGHNA and CDR2 YSLEER come from the germline V gene. The V and J ends lost 0 bases and 0 bases, in that order; junction bases with no gene match: 6. The length of the CDR3 is 19 residues. The CDR3 DNA reads TGCGCCAGCAGCCAAGAACTAGCGGGGGGCAGAAGCTCCTACAATGAGCAGTTCTTC. Amino acid sequence: CASSQELAGGRSSYNEQFF.

The chain combines TRBV19 with TRBJ1-5; 8 nucleotides align to TRBD1. This CDR3 contains 16 residues. V was clipped by 9 bases and J by 7 bases; unmatched bases: 17. The germline V gene encodes CDR1 LNHDA and CDR2 SQIVND (reference sequence). This CDR3 reads CASSTRDRTAEQPQHF. CDR3 coding DNA: TGTGCCAGCTCTACCCGGGACAGGACGGCCGAACAGCCCCAGCATTTT.

This chain joins TRBV5-6 and TRBJ1-6; D remains ambiguous. This CDR3 region has 14 residues. V lost 0 bases to trimming and J lost 7 bases, with 8 bases between them. The germline CDR1 and CDR2 sequences are SGHDT and YYEEEE. CDR3 sequence (DNA): TGTGCCAGCAGCTTGGTGTCGGTAAATTCACCCCTCCACTTT. Translating gives CASSLVSVNSPLHF.

The genes are TRBV28 and TRBJ1-1, with unresolved D. This CDR3 is built from 13 residues. V gave up 3 bases and J gave up 4 bases, with 9 bases separating them. Looked up from germline, CDR1 is MDHEN and CDR2 is SYDVKM. The CDR3 spells CASSLYAGTEAFF. The CDR3, as DNA: TGTGCCAGCAGTTTGTATGCGGGCACTGAAGCTTTCTTT.

The J gene is TRBJ2-3, the V gene TRBV11-2; no definite D call. V was clipped by 0 bases and J by 6 bases, with 7 bases between them. The CDR3 covers 13 residues. CDR1 SGHAT and CDR2 FQNNGV come from the germline V gene. This CDR3 reads CASSLDRLDTQYF. The CDR3 DNA reads TGTGCCAGCAGCTTAGATAGATTGGATACGCAGTATTTT.

This chain joins TRBV29-1 and TRBJ1-2, with D hard to call. V was clipped by 1 base and J by 5 bases, with 11 bases between them. The CDR3 sequence is 13 residues long. Germline lookup yields CDR1 SQVTM and CDR2 ANQGSEA. DNA for the CDR3: TGCAGCGTTGAAGGGTCAGGTGTATATGGCTACACCTTC. It specifies CSVEGSGVYGYTF.

The J gene is TRBJ2-7, the V gene TRBV30; possible D gene TRBD1, 6 bases. Trimming pared 5 bases from V and 0 bases from J, leaving 8 bases between. The CDR3 extends over 12 amino acids. Germline V gene data show CDR1 as GTSNPN and CDR2 as SVGIG (reference sequence). In DNA form, the CDR3 reads TGTGCCTGGTCGGACAGCTCCTACGAGCAGTACTTC. It translates to CAWSDSSYEQYF.

This clone was counted a single time. This chain connects TRBV28 to TRBJ1-2, with D perhaps matching TRBD1 (5 bases). The CDR3 contains 13 residues. Germline CDR1 and CDR2: MDHEN and SYDVKM. The V and J ends lost 3 bases and 6 bases respectively, with 11 bases between them. The CDR3 bases are TGTGCCAGCAGTTTGGGGGGAACGAATGGCTACACCTTC. Encoded protein: CASSLGGTNGYTF.

The rearrangement uses TRBV5-4 and TRBJ2-6, with TRBD1 as a possible D gene (6 bases). CDR3 length: 15 residues. V lost 4 bases and J 3 bases, leaving 11 bases between the germline ends. Germline CDR1 and CDR2: SGHNT and YYREEE (reference sequence). The CDR3 DNA is TGTGCCAGCAGCGCCCCAGGGGTTGGGGCCAACGTCCTGACTTTC. Protein: CASSAPGVGANVLTF. Full variable domain (missing parts from reference TRBV5-4 and TRBJ2-6): ETGVTQSPTHLIKTRGQQVTLRCSSQSGHNTVSWYQQALGQGPQFIFQYYREEENGRGNFPPRFSGLQFPNYSSELNVNALELDDSALYLCASSAPGVGANVLTFGAGSRLTVL.

The rearrangement links TRBV2 to TRBJ1-4, with D perhaps TRBD1 (5 bases). Germline CDR1 and CDR2: SNHLY and FYNNEI. V was cut by 8 bases and J by 13 bases, with 17 bases left in between. The CDR3 runs 12 residues. Here the CDR3 DNA reads TGTGCCAGCCCTGACAGAACCATCGCACTGTTTTTT. This gives the protein CASPDRTIALFF.

This chain connects TRBV5-1 to TRBJ1-4; D uncertain. The CDR3 loop spans 14 amino acids. Per germline, CDR1 SGHRS and CDR2 YFSETQ. Trimming stripped 6 bases from V and 7 bases from J, with 16 bases between. The CDR3 nucleotides are TGCGCCAGCAAATCAGGTCCTCTTCTTGAAAAACTGTTTTTT. This encodes CASKSGPLLEKLFF.

This clone turned up a few times. The rearrangement joins TRBV6-5 to TRBJ2-5, with D maybe TRBD1 (6 bases). In germline, CDR1 is MNHEY, CDR2 SVGAGI. The CDR3 extends over 14 amino acids. Trimming removed 2 bases from V and 7 bases from J, with 14 bases in between. The CDR3 is CASSYQQGRGTQYF. The DNA of the CDR3 is TGTGCCAGCAGTTACCAACAGGGCCGAGGGACCCAGTACTTC.

The genes are TRBV5-1 and TRBJ1-3; D is possibly TRBD1 (5 bases). This CDR3 has 15 amino acids. CDR1 and CDR2 (germline): SGHRS, YFSETQ. Trimming left V 4 bases short and J 0 bases short, with 11 bases between. The CDR3: CASSPDSFSGNTIYF. Written as DNA, the CDR3 is TGCGCCAGCAGCCCCGACAGTTTCTCTGGAAACACCATATATTTT.

V is TRBV7-2 and J is TRBJ1-5, with TRBD1 matching over 8 bases. The CDR3 runs 15 residues. J was trimmed by 2 bases and V by 4 bases; bases with no gene match: 4. Germline V gives CDR1 SGHTA, CDR2 FQGNSA. The CDR3 DNA is TGTGCCAGCAGCTCACTGGACAGGGGCAATCAGCCCCAGCATTTT. Protein sequence: CASSSLDRGNQPQHF.

V and J are TRBV30 and TRBJ1-2; D is uncertain. The V gene lost 0 bases and the J gene lost 8 bases, with 13 bases spanning the gap. This CDR3 region has 13 residues. Per the germline V gene, CDR1 is GTSNPN and CDR2 is SVGIG (reference sequence). The CDR3 protein is CAWSVKQPYGYTF. DNA for the CDR3: TGTGCCTGGAGTGTAAAACAGCCATACGGCTACACCTTC.

The genes are TRBV19 and TRBJ1-5, with 7 bases fitting TRBD1. The CDR3 has 16 residues. Unmatched junction bases numbered 8, after V lost 0 bases and J lost 6 bases. CDR1 and CDR2 (germline): LNHDA, SQIVND (reference sequence). The CDR3 region is CASSIDPGQWGQPQHF. CDR3 in DNA: TGTGCCAGTAGTATAGATCCGGGACAGTGGGGTCAGCCCCAGCATTTT. The variable domain in full, with the rest retrieved from reference TRBV19 and TRBJ1-5, is DGGITQSPKYLFRKEGQNVTLSCEQNLNHDAMYWYRQDPGQGLRLIYYSQIVNDFQKGDIAEGYSVSREKKESFPLTVTSAQKNPTAFYLCASSIDPGQWGQPQHFGDGTRLSIL.

The chain combines TRBV2 with TRBJ1-2; 7 bases are a match to TRBD1. The CDR3 totals 16 residues. J gave up 0 bases and V 4 bases, and 8 bases lay outside the gene matches. CDR1 is SNHLY and CDR2 is FYNNEI in the germline V gene. The CDR3 loop is CASSVPQGPANYGYTF. The CDR3 DNA reads as TGTGCCAGCAGTGTCCCACAGGGGCCGGCTAACTATGGCTACACCTTC.

J is TRBJ1-6 and V is TRBV28, with 7 bases lining up with TRBD1. Per germline, CDR1 MDHEN and CDR2 SYDVKM. This CDR3 spans 15 amino acids. The ends lost 5 bases at V and 4 bases at J; junction bases unmatched: 5. CDR3 sequence: CASSPRTGYNSPLHF. DNA for the CDR3: TGTGCCAGCAGTCCTCGGACAGGTTATAATTCACCCCTCCACTTT.

V and J are TRBV30 and TRBJ2-7, with 7 bases that match TRBD2. J gave up 6 bases and V 2 bases, and 1 base lay outside the gene matches. Germline-derived CDR1 and CDR2 are GTSNPN and SVGIG (reference sequence). The CDR3 is 11 amino acids. The CDR3 spells CAWSREGEQYF. The CDR3 DNA sequence: TGTGCCTGGAGTAGGGAGGGCGAGCAGTACTTC.

The V gene is TRBV28, the J gene TRBJ1-5; D gene uncertain. The V end was cut by 6 bases, the J end by 2 bases, with 11 bases between. The CDR3 contains 14 residues. The germline V gene encodes CDR1 MDHEN and CDR2 SYDVKM. The CDR3 coding sequence is TGTGCCAGCAGCCTCCCCACAGGCAATCAGCCCCAGCATTTT. Translated, it gives CASSLPTGNQPQHF.